These T cell receptor beta chains were read from a single sample in a study of blood T cell repertoires in COVID-19. TCRdb's table, derived via immunoSEQ multiplex PCR, lists solely in-frame clones and lacks some. In the table there are 360,000 or so clones, approximately 84% of which are singletons. Sample: PBMCs or T cells enriched from blood (not recorded which). The receptors come from a woman aged 30 to 39 who had recovered from COVID-19. Both conserved end residues are part of each CDR3. D genes are given only for firm matches. Only some rows state a clone size, as once, few, many or a class for expanded clones.

TRBV7-8	TRBJ1-2	TRBD1	-	CASSKTGTGLYGYTF	TGTGCCAGCAGTAAGACCGGGACAGGGCTCTACGGCTACACCTTC
TRBV5-4	TRBJ1-1	-	-	CASSLPWGGSTEAFF	TGTGCCAGCAGCCTCCCTTGGGGGGGAAGCACTGAAGCTTTCTTT
TRBV3-1/TRBV3-2	TRBJ2-5	TRBD2	-	CASSRTTSPVPETQYF	TGTGCCAGCAGCCGAACGACTAGCCCAGTACCCGAGACCCAGTACTTC
TRBV28	TRBJ2-7	TRBD1	few	CASSFGGQPGRYF	TGTGCCAGCAGTTTTGGGGGACAGCCAGGGAGGTACTTC
TRBV18	TRBJ2-5	-	-	CASSPRQTQEGETQYF	TGTGCCAGCTCACCACGGCAGACCCAGGAGGGCGAGACCCAGTACTTC
TRBV5-6	TRBJ1-1	-	-	CASSRSETANTEAFF	TGTGCCAGCAGCAGGAGTGAGACGGCTAACACTGAAGCTTTCTTT
TRBV18	TRBJ1-2	-	-	CASSPTSTALPNYGYTF	TGTGCCAGCTCACCAACGTCGACAGCCCTCCCCAACTATGGCTACACCTTC
TRBV5-5	TRBJ1-2	TRBD1	-	CASRHFRDRGDYGYTF	TGTGCCAGCAGGCACTTCCGGGACAGGGGTGACTATGGCTACACCTTC
TRBV7-8	TRBJ1-1	-	-	CASSLAYPGKNTEAFF	TGTGCCAGCAGCTTAGCGTACCCGGGAAAGAACACTGAAGCTTTCTTT
TRBV6-5	TRBJ2-1	TRBD2	once	CASVLGGSPHNEQFF	TGTGCCAGCGTTCTCGGCGGGAGCCCCCACAATGAGCAGTTCTTC
TRBV20-1	TRBJ1-2	-	-	CAGENYGYTF	TGCGCCGGGGAGAACTATGGCTACACCTTC
TRBV5-1	TRBJ1-1	TRBD1	once	CASSMGTVEAFF	TGCGCCAGCAGCATGGGGACAGTTGAAGCTTTCTTT
TRBV19	TRBJ2-5	TRBD2	-	CASSSLAGEETQYF	TGTGCCAGTAGTTCACTAGCGGGAGAGGAGACCCAGTACTTC
TRBV5-7	TRBJ1-4	TRBD1	-	CASSGGTGGREKLFF	TGTGCCAGCAGCGGGGGGACAGGGGGCCGTGAAAAACTGTTTTTT
TRBV5-4	TRBJ2-1	TRBD1	-	CASSSRDSSYNEQFF	TGTGCCAGCAGCTCCCGGGACAGCTCCTACAATGAGCAGTTCTTC
TRBV10-3	TRBJ1-1	-	once	CAIMGGYGTEAFF	TGTGCCATCATGGGAGGCTATGGTACTGAAGCTTTCTTT
TRBV5-1	TRBJ2-2	TRBD1	few	CASSPGQGRTGELFF	TGCGCCAGCAGCCCGGGACAGGGGAGGACCGGGGAGCTGTTTTTT
TRBV6-1	TRBJ2-7	-	-	CASSEEWPYEQYF	TGTGCCAGCAGTGAAGAATGGCCCTACGAGCAGTACTTC
TRBV29-1	TRBJ2-5	TRBD2	once	CSVGYSGSGETQYF	TGCAGCGTTGGATATAGCGGGAGTGGAGAGACCCAGTACTTC
TRBV7-2	TRBJ1-2	TRBD1	-	CASSLGAGGWVYGYTF	TGTGCCAGCAGCTTAGGGGCAGGGGGATGGGTCTATGGCTACACCTTC
TRBV7-9	TRBJ1-5	-	few	CASSLSQGYGSNQPQHF	TGTGCCAGCAGCTTAAGTCAGGGCTATGGCAGCAATCAGCCCCAGCATTTT
TRBV28	TRBJ2-5	-	-	CASRPDNQETQYF	TGTGCCAGCAGGCCGGACAACCAAGAGACCCAGTACTTC